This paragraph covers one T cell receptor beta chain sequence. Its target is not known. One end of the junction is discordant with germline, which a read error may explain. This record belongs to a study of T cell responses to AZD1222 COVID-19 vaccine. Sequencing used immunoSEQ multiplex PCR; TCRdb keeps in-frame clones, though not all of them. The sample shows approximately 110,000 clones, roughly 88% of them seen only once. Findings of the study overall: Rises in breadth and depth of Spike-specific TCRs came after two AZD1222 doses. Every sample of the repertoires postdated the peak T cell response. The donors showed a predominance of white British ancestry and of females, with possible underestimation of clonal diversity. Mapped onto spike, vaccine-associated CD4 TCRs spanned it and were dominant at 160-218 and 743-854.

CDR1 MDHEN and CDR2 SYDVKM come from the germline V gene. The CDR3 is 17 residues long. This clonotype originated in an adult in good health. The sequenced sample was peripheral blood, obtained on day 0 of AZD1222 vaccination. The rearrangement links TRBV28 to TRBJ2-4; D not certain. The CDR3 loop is CASSLPLAEVATNIQYF. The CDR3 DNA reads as TGTGCCAGCAGTTTACCCCTCGCCGAAGTAGCCACAAACATTCAGTACTTC.